Listed below are T cell receptor beta chains from one sample, sequenced in a study of blood T cell repertoires in COVID-19. Generated by immunoSEQ multiplex PCR, the TCRdb table keeps only in-frame clones and is missing some. The sample contains 150,000 to 200,000 clones, roughly 89% of which appear only once. The sequenced material came from PBMCs or T cells enriched from blood (not recorded which). The source is a woman between 40 and 50 years old with acute COVID-19. CDR3s include the opening cysteine and the closing phenylalanine or tryptophan.

CASSLGGSTDTQYF | TRBJ2-3 | TRBV28 | 14
CASSEGLAGATYEQYF | TRBJ2-7 | TRBV2 | 16
CAGSLSVGGTEAFF | TRBJ1-1 | TRBV28 | 14
CASSLGPSLQETQYF | TRBJ2-5 | TRBV5-5 | 15
CASIKARTYNEQFF | TRBJ2-1 | TRBV7-2 | 14
CASSLSWGQGANGYTF | TRBJ1-2 | TRBV27 | 16
CSVISGGGYTF | TRBJ1-2 | TRBV29-1 | 11
CASSLGRSRLADTDTQYF | TRBJ2-3 | TRBV5-5 | 18
CASSAGSGSNEKLFF | TRBJ1-4 | TRBV9 | 15
CASSPDRGRVYGYTF | TRBJ1-2 | TRBV4-1 | 15
CASSFQSGTADGYTF | TRBJ1-2 | TRBV7-2 | 15
CASSVIAAQAYNEQFF | TRBJ2-1 | TRBV9 | 16
CASGLSWGYNEQFF | TRBJ2-1 | TRBV5-1 | 14
CASSTPTSGNYYEQYF | TRBJ2-7 | TRBV6-2/TRBV6-3 | 16
CASTETGARTGGNTIYF | TRBJ1-3 | TRBV2 | 17
CAWSVQSGGKNEKLFF | TRBJ1-4 | TRBV30 | 16
CASSSWTGGKDSPLHF | TRBJ1-6 | TRBV27 | 16
CASSQEGGSSYNEQFF | TRBJ2-1 | TRBV4-3 | 16
CASSFGRGETQYF | TRBJ2-5 | TRBV7-8 | 13
CAWLDSYNQPQHF | TRBJ1-5 | TRBV30 | 13
CASSPGGNYGYTF | TRBJ1-2 | TRBV27 | 13
CASGSGAHGNTIYF | TRBJ1-3 | TRBV12-5 | 14
CASSLGGLAGWVTDTQYF | TRBJ2-3 | TRBV11-2 | 18
CASSEAPQGANNEQFF | TRBJ2-1 | TRBV2 | 16
CASSFGLAGGPSTDTQYF | TRBJ2-3 | TRBV7-9 | 18
CASSIRGQGRSTDTQYF | TRBJ2-3 | TRBV19 | 17
CASRRAGTGGISGNTIYF | TRBJ1-3 | TRBV11-2 | 18
CASQHNRGNQPQHF | TRBJ1-5 | TRBV28 | 14
CASSSLTGPTGNTIYF | TRBJ1-3 | TRBV11-2 | 16
CASSLDLAGGDNYGYTF | TRBJ1-2 | TRBV5-6 | 17
CASSQATSNSPLHF | TRBJ1-6 | TRBV4-1 | 14
CASSFIQGRDTEAFF | TRBJ1-1 | TRBV4-1 | 15
CASRGGFTETQYF | TRBJ2-5 | TRBV2 | 13
CASSAGTSGRFIFPDTQYF | TRBJ2-3 | TRBV7-8 | 19
CASRIPGSTNEKLFF | TRBJ1-4 | TRBV28 | 15
CASSQGRDRDQPQHF | TRBJ1-5 | TRBV4-1 | 15
CASSKTGGAANEKLFF | TRBJ1-4 | TRBV5-1 | 16